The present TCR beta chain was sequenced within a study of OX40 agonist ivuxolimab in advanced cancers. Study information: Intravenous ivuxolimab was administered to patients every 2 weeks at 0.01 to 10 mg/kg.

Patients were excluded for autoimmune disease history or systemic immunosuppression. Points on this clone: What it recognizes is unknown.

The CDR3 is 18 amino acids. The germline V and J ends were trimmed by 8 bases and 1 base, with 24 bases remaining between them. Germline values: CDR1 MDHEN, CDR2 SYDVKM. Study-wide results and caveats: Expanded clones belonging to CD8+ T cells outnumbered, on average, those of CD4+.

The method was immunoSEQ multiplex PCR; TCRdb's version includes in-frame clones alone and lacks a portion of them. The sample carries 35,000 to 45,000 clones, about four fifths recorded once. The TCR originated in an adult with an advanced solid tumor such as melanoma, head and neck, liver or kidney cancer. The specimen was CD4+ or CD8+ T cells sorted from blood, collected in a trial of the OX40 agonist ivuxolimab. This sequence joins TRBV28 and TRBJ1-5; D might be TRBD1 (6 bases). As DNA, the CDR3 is TGTGCCAGCGAGGGGGATTTGGCCCTCCTGAGGAGCAATCAGCCCCAGCATTTT. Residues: CASEGDLALLRSNQPQHF. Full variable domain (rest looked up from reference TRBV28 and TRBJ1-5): DVKVTQSSRYLVKRTGEKVFLECVQDMDHENMFWYRQDPGLGLRLIYFSYDVKMKEKGDIPEGYSVSREKKERFSLILESASTNQTSMYLCASEGDLALLRSNQPQHFGDGTRLSIL.